One and the same sample provided the 18 T cell receptor beta chains below, sequenced in a study of T-cell reconstitution after alpha-beta-depleted transplantation in children. As it was prepared, the TCRbeta library received unique molecular identifiers. TCRdb ran MiXCR on the PCR reads and lists one entry per CDR3 protein. This table has around 440,000 distinct CDR3 sequences, 8% to 11% appearing once. The sample was PBMCs, taken before TCRalphabeta/CD19-depleted stem cell transplant. Receptor source: a child aged 2 to 15 with inherited bone marrow failure, due to receive a stem cell transplant.

This clonotype was seen at least ten times. V is TRBV4-1 and J is TRBJ2-1, with 10 bases aligning to TRBD2. CDR1 and CDR2 from the germline V gene are MGHRA and YSYEKL. V dropped 3 bases and J dropped 5; count of bases not matched to a gene: 4. There are 15 residues in the CDR3. This chain's CDR3 is CASSHLAGVNNEQFF. CDR3 nucleotides: TGCGCCAGCAGCCACCTAGCGGGAGTTAACAATGAGCAGTTCTTC.

This clonotype was counted ten times or more. This sequence joins TRBV20-1 and TRBJ1-2; 7 bases are a match to TRBD1. The CDR3 is 14 amino acids. After removal of 4 bases from V and 1 base from J, the junction contained 6 bases not matched to a gene. Per germline, CDR1 DFQATT and CDR2 SNEGSKA (reference sequence). The CDR3, as DNA: TGCAGTGCTAAAGAAGGGGGCTTTAACTATGGCTACACCTTC. This encodes CSAKEGGFNYGYTF.

The chain joins TRBV3-1 to TRBJ2-7, with TRBD2 matching 13 bases. Germline values: CDR1 LGHDT, CDR2 YNNKEL (reference sequence). After removal of 0 bases from V and 0 bases from J, the junction contained 11 bases not matched to a gene. The CDR3 runs 20 residues. The CDR3 loop is CASSQDYGLAGDPYSYEQYF. The CDR3 DNA reads TGTGCCAGCAGCCAAGACTACGGACTAGCGGGAGACCCCTACTCCTACGAGCAGTACTTC.

This clonotype was detected many times. The chain couples TRBV12-3 or TRBV12-4 to TRBJ2-6; D is perhaps TRBD1 (5 bases). This CDR3 is 15 amino acids long. V lost 6 bases and J 4 bases, leaving 13 bases between the germline ends. Written as DNA, the CDR3 is TGTGCCAGCAGGTTTGGGGCCGGGGGGGCCAACGTCCTGACTTTC. Its translation: CASRFGAGGANVLTF.

There are many counts of this clonotype. The chain joins TRBV20-1 to TRBJ2-1; 7 bases are shared with TRBD2. CDR3 size: 12 residues. The germline gives CDR1 DFQATT, CDR2 SNEGSKA (reference sequence). In DNA form, the CDR3 reads TGCAGCGTTGAGCAAAGGACTAGTGAGCAGTTCTTC. The encoded protein is CSVEQRTSEQFF.

This clonotype was observed a handful of times. This chain joins TRBV12-3 or TRBV12-4 and TRBJ2-7, with 7 bases fitting TRBD1. J lost 5 bases, V lost 3 bases, and 13 bases had no gene match. The CDR3 runs to 16 residues. Here the CDR3 reads CASSFFLGTGENEQYF. For the CDR3, the DNA is TGTGCCAGCAGTTTTTTTCTGGGTACAGGGGAAAACGAGCAGTACTTC.

The rearrangement joins TRBV7-2 to TRBJ1-1, with a tentative D call TRBD1 (5 bases). The CDR3 contains 18 residues. Germline loops: CDR1 SGHTA, CDR2 FQGNSA. Trimming took off 0 bases at V and 0 bases at J, with 17 bases between the two ends. CDR3 region: CASSLAEGPLEVNTEAFF. DNA of the CDR3: TGTGCCAGCAGCTTAGCCGAGGGGCCCCTCGAGGTGAACACTGAAGCTTTCTTT.

This clonotype was seen a few times. The chain combines TRBV20-1 with TRBJ2-7; possibly TRBD2 for D (5 bases). V dropped 1 base and J dropped 3 bases, with 10 bases sitting between them. In germline, CDR1 is DFQATT, CDR2 SNEGSKA (reference sequence). The CDR3 is made up of 13 amino acids. CDR3 sequence reads: CSARGPEGYEQYF. Here the CDR3 DNA reads TGCAGTGCTAGAGGACCAGAGGGCTACGAGCAGTACTTC.

This clonotype was seen at least ten times. The V gene is TRBV28, the J gene TRBJ2-5, with TRBD1 matching over 7 bases. The germline gives CDR1 MDHEN, CDR2 SYDVKM. The length of the CDR3 is 15 residues. After removal of 2 bases from V and 5 bases from J, the junction contained 8 bases not matched to a gene. CDR3 residues: CASSLIGARGETQYF. The CDR3 bases are TGTGCCAGCAGTTTAATCGGGGCCAGGGGGGAGACCCAGTACTTC.

This clonotype has more than one count but fewer than ten. The chain couples TRBV4-3 to TRBJ2-7; 7 bases map to TRBD2. J lost 2 bases, V lost 4 bases, and 5 bases had no gene match. Germline V gene sequence: CDR1 LGHNA, CDR2 YSLEER. The CDR3 loop spans 14 amino acids. The CDR3 protein is CASSPHGGTYEQYF. CDR3 bases: TGCGCCAGCAGCCCCCACGGGGGGACCTACGAGCAGTACTTC.

This clonotype has ten or more counts. The chain couples TRBV4-3 to TRBJ2-1; 7 bases are shared with TRBD2. The V gene end was trimmed by 1 base and the J gene end by 4 bases; junction bases not matched to a gene: 7. The CDR3 sequence is 16 residues long. Germline-derived CDR1 and CDR2 are LGHNA and YSLEER. In nucleotides, the CDR3 is TGCGCCAGCAGCCAAGCATCCGGGACTACATACAATGAGCAGTTCTTC. Encoded protein: CASSQASGTTYNEQFF.

This clonotype occurred a few times. J is TRBJ1-5 and V is TRBV19, with no clear D. Trimming pared 7 bases from V and 4 bases from J, leaving 14 bases between. Germline-derived CDR1 and CDR2 are LNHDA and SQIVND (reference sequence). The CDR3 sequence is 14 residues long. The chain's CDR3 is CASNAAVWNQPQHF. The DNA for the CDR3 is TGTGCCAGTAATGCGGCAGTTTGGAATCAGCCCCAGCATTTT.

The table lists this clonotype with a few counts. The J gene is TRBJ2-1, the V gene TRBV30, with 8 bases identical to TRBD2. After removal of 1 base from V and 6 bases from J, the junction contained 8 bases not matched to a gene. CDR3 length equals 15 residues. The germline gives CDR1 GTSNPN, CDR2 SVGIG (reference sequence). The chain's CDR3 is CAWSEGTSPRNEQFF. CDR3 in DNA: TGTGCCTGGAGTGAGGGGACTAGTCCCCGCAATGAGCAGTTCTTC.

This clonotype has a count of ten or more. V is TRBV7-9 and J is TRBJ1-2; D not resolved. Germline V gives CDR1 SEHNR, CDR2 FQNEAQ (reference sequence). The CDR3 is made up of 13 amino acids. Trimming took off 2 bases at V and 4 bases at J, with 8 bases between the two ends. The CDR3 region is CASSLMTSYGYTF. The CDR3 nucleotides read TGTGCCAGCAGCTTAATGACGTCCTATGGCTACACCTTC.

There are many counts of this clonotype. The CDR3 protein is CASSQDWDSPLHF. In nucleotides, the CDR3 is TGCGCCAGCAGCCAAGACTGGGACTCACCCCTCCACTTT. The V gene is TRBV4-3, the J gene TRBJ1-6, with D tentatively TRBD1 (5 bases). Germline V gene lookup returns CDR1 LGHNA and CDR2 YSLEER. With 0 bases removed from V and 10 bases from J, the gap between germline ends came to 7 bases. The CDR3 runs to 13 residues.

This clonotype was counted ten times or more. The chain joins TRBV27 to TRBJ2-1; D might be TRBD1 or TRBD2, each matching 6 bases. V dropped 0 bases and J dropped 5 bases, with 17 bases sitting between them. Germline assignment: CDR1 MNHEY and CDR2 SMNVEV (reference sequence). CDR3 size: 17 residues. As DNA, the CDR3 is TGTGCCAGCAGTTTATCGAGGGGGGCACTAATCAACAATGAGCAGTTCTTC. Amino acid sequence: CASSLSRGALINNEQFF.

The J gene is TRBJ2-1, the V gene TRBV27; TRBD2 matches 9 bases. Germline V gene data show CDR1 as MNHEY and CDR2 as SMNVEV (reference sequence). CDR3 size: 18 residues. The ends lost 7 bases at V and 8 bases at J; junction bases unmatched: 21. The CDR3 protein is CASKRVGPSGAGWHEQFF. For the CDR3, the DNA is TGTGCCAGCAAGCGTGTGGGGCCTAGCGGGGCGGGGTGGCATGAGCAGTTCTTC.

The V gene is TRBV20-1, the J gene TRBJ1-4; D is ambiguous. Per germline, CDR1 DFQATT and CDR2 SNEGSKA (reference sequence). Trimming cost V 1 base and J 7 bases, with 19 bases left between them. This CDR3 contains 16 residues. CDR3 in DNA: TGCAGTGCTAGAGCGGTCAGTAGCGGAGGCGGTGAAAAACTGTTTTTT. Its protein is CSARAVSSGGGEKLFF.